This entry describes one TCR beta chain. The data derive from a study of shared clonotypes between healthy human individuals. About the research overall: Those who served as donors were a couple of women and a few men between the ages of 18 and 49.

Within Nashville, Tennessee resided all donors, each a Caucasian adult. The CDR3 is made up of 16 amino acids. The germline gives CDR1 MGHRA, CDR2 YSYEKL. V was clipped by 0 bases and J by 4 bases, with 16 bases between them. Original processing methods: Junction-only immunoSEQ data arrived without quality scores, meaning filtering differed. Repertoires were generated with immunoSEQ multiplex PCR, while TCRdb's copy carries only in-frame clones and drops some. The D gene and trimming were derived from the DNA, and the V and J assignments and clone size from that table. Here the sample spans roughly 500,000 clones, roughly four fifths being singletons.

This TCR derives from a woman aged 40 to 55 in good health. Some clones in this sample may be carry-over from other donors' samples. The chain recombines TRBV4-1 with TRBJ2-7; D tentatively fits TRBD1 or TRBD2 (5 bases each). The source material was PBMCs. The CDR3 DNA sequence: TGCGCCAGCAGCCAAGATGGCCGGGACGGAGTTTACGAGCAGTACTTC. Amino acid sequence: CASSQDGRDGVYEQYF.